This TCR beta chain stems from a study of identical twins. A universal primer site was added by template switching, and unique molecular identifiers were carried by the cDNA. TCRdb called the 5' RACE reads again in MiXCR, with one record for every CDR3 protein. The data contain roughly 690,000 distinct CDR3 sequences, approximately 6% of them singletons. General study findings and limits: The more abundant beta clonotypes in cord blood had fewer insertions, and memory repertoires did not show this.

From germline, CDR1 is LGHDT and CDR2 YNNKEL (reference sequence). The CDR3 consists of 14 residues. The ends were cut back, 1 base at V and 3 bases at J, with 10 bases in the middle. All of the donors were Caucasians in good health. Turning to this clonotype: Its antigen remains unidentified.

Sequences were obtained from naive T cells sorted from blood. V gene TRBV3-1 combines with J gene TRBJ2-7, with D possibly being TRBD1 (5 bases). The sequence derives from a man between 18 and 35 years old in good health. DNA for the CDR3: TGTGCCAGCAGCCAAGCCCCAGGGTACTACGAGCAGTACTTC. Translating it yields CASSQAPGYYEQYF.